This TCR beta chain appears in the sequencing data of a study of STAT3 mutations in large granular lymphocyte leukemia. Study observations and caveats: At least one immunodominant TCR beta clonotype appeared in every T-cell large granular lymphocyte leukemia patient. Treatment regimens differed across patients between samplings. All newly emerging clones after therapy were STAT3 wild type. Suggested: STAT3 mutation was not the ancestral event for these clonal expansions. Samples missed the first appearance of the clone.

Clones were read by immunoSEQ multiplex PCR, and TCRdb kept only the in-frame ones, dropping some. The repertoire has 35,000 to 40,000 clones, about 88% of them found once; the top ten carry over 0.35%. This clone came up once. Its target is not known. The sequenced material came from PBMCs. The source of this sequence is a human donor with T large granular lymphocyte leukemia. Some clones in this sample may be carry-over from other donors' samples.

The chain's CDR3 is CASSVGGGYEQYF. The CDR3 region has the DNA TGCGCCAGCAGCGTAGGCGGAGGGTACGAGCAGTACTTC. The rearrangement joins TRBV4-3 to TRBJ2-7, with D perhaps TRBD2 (6 bases). V lost 5 bases to trimming and J lost 4 bases, with 12 bases between them. The CDR3 runs to 13 residues. CDR1 is LGHNA and CDR2 is YSLEER in the germline V gene.